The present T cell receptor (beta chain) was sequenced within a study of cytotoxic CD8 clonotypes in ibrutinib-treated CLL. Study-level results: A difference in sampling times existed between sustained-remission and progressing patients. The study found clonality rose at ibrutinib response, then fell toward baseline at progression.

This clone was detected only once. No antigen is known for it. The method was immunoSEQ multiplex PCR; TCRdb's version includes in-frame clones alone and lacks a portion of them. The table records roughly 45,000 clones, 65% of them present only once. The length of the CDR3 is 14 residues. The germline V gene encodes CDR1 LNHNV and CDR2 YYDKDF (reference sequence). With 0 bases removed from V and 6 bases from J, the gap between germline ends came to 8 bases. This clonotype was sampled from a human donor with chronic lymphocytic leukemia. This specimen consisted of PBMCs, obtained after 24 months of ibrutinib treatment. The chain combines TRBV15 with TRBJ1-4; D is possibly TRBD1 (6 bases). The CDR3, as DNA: TGTGCCACCAGCAGAGACCGGACAGATGAAAAACTGTTTTTT. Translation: CATSRDRTDEKLFF.